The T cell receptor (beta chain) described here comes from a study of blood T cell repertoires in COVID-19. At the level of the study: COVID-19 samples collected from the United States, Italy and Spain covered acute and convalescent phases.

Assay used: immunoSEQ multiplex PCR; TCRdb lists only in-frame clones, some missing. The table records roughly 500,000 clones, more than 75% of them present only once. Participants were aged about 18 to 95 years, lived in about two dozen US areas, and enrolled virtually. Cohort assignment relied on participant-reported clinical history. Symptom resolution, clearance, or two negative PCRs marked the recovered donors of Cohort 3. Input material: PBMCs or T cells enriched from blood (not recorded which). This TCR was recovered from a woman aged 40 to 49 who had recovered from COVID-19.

CDR3 sequence: CATQIRNTEAFF. In DNA form, the CDR3 reads TGTGCCACTCAGATTCGAAACACTGAAGCTTTCTTT. The chain couples TRBV2 to TRBJ1-1; D remains ambiguous. The germline V gene has CDR1 SNHLY and CDR2 FYNNEI. This CDR3 spans 12 amino acids. The V end was cut by 10 bases, the J end by 2 bases, with 11 bases between.